One T cell receptor (beta chain) is described in this entry. Its specificity is unknown. CDR1 and CDR2 (germline): DFQATT, SNEGSKA (reference sequence). The length of the CDR3 is 11 residues. Trimming shortened V by 5 bases and J by 3 bases, and 6 bases separated the two germline ends. Treatment specified: oral pan-JAK inhibitor, 5-10 mg twice daily. Extraction of RNA preceded its reverse transcription into cDNA, which served as the sequencing template. Using immunoSEQ multiplex PCR, the repertoire was profiled, and TCRdb retains in-frame clones only, with some absent. The sample lists 190,000 or so clones; 60% to 70% were seen once. The sample is drawn from a study of CD8+ T cells in alopecia areata. Findings and limits, study-wide: Lesional scalp exceeded normal scalp in clonality, especially in alopecia totalis/universalis.

The source was CD4+ T cells sorted from blood, collected at week 4, from a patient treated with tofacitinib. The chain uses TRBV20-1 and TRBJ2-3; possible D gene TRBD1, 5 bases. This clonotype originated in a human donor with alopecia areata. CDR3 protein: CSAHRTDTQYF. CDR3 nucleotide sequence: TGCAGTGCTCACAGGACAGATACGCAGTATTTT.